This entry describes one TCR beta chain. Trimming removed 2 bases from V and 4 bases from J, with 14 bases in between. The CDR3 sequence is 14 residues long. CDR1 is SQVTM and CDR2 is ANQGSEA in the germline V gene. CD45RO negativity and positive selection for CCR7 defined naive CD8 cells, a population that excluded terminally differentiated effector memory CD45RA+ cells. Generated by immunoSEQ multiplex PCR, the TCRdb table keeps only in-frame clones and is missing some. Among approximately 2,200,000 clones, about 93% were seen once, and the ten largest hold under 2%. These data come from a study of shared clonotypes between healthy human individuals. Overall study: Donors had three CD4 naive, three CD4 memory, two CD8 naive and one CD8 memory plate apiece.

V and J are TRBV29-1 and TRBJ1-1; D is uncertain. The sequencing sample was made of naive CD8+ T cells from PBMCs. This receptor was obtained from a man aged 18-30 years in good health. Some clones in this sample may be carry-over from other donors' samples. DNA of the CDR3: TGCAGCGTTGAACGGGAGGGTGATGGCACTGAAGCTTTCTTT. Residues: CSVEREGDGTEAFF.